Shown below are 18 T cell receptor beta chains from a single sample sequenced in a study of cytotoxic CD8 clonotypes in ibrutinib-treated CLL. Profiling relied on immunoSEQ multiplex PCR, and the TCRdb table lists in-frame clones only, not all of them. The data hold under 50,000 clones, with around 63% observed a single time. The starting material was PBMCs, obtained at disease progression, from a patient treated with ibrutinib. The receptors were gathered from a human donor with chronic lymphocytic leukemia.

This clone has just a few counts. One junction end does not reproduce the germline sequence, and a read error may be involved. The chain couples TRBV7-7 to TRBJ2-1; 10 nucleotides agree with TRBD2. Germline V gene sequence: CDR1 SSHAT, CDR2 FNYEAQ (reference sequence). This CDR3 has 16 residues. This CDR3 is CASSPLASGRANEQFF. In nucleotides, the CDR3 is TGTGCTAGCAGCCCCCTGGCTAGCGGGAGAGCAAATGAGCAGTTCTTC.

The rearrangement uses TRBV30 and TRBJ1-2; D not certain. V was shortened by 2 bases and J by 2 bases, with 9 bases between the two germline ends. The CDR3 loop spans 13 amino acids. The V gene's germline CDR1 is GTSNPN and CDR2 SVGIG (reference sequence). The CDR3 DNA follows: TGTGCCTGGAGTCCAGGTTTAAACTATGGCTACACCTTC. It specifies CAWSPGLNYGYTF. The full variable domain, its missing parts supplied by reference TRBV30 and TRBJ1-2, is SQTIHQWPATLVQPVGSPLSLECTVEGTSNPNLYWYRQAAGRGLQLLFYSVGIGQISSEVPQNLSASRPQDRQFILSSKKLLLSDSGFYLCAWSPGLNYGYTFGSGTRLTVV.

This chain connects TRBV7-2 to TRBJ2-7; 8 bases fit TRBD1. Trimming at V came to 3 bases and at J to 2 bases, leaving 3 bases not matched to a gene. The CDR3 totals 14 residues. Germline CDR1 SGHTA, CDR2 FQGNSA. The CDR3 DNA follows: TGTGCCAGCAGCTTCACAGGGGGGCCCTACGAGCAGTACTTC. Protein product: CASSFTGGPYEQYF.

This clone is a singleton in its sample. As DNA, the CDR3 is TGTGCCAGCAGGAGGGACAGGTGGGGAAAAGATACGCAGTATTTT. Amino acids: CASRRDRWGKDTQYF. This sequence joins TRBV6-1 and TRBJ2-3; 8 bases map to TRBD1. This CDR3 region has 15 residues. Per the germline V gene, CDR1 is MNHNS and CDR2 is SASEGT. Unmatched junction bases numbered 10, after V lost 6 bases and J lost 5 bases.

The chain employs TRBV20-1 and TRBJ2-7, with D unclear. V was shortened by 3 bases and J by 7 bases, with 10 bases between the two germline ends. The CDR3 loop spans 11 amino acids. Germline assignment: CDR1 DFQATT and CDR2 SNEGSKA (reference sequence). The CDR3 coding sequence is TGCAGTGCTAGGGAACCACTTGAGCAGTACTTC. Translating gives CSAREPLEQYF.

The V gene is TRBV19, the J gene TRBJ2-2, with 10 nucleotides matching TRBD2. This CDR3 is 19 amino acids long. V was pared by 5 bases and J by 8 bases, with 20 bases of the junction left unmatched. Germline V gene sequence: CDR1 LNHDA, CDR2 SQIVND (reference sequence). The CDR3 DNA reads TGTGCCAGTAGTTCCGACAGACTCGGACTAGCGGCACTAGGGGGGGAGCTGTTTTTT. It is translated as CASSSDRLGLAALGGELFF.

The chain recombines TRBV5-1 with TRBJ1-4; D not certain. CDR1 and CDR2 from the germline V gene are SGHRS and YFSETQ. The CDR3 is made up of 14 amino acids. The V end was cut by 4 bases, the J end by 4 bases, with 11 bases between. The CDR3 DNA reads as TGCGCCAGCAGCGCCGTTGGAGATAATGAAAAACTGTTTTTT. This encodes CASSAVGDNEKLFF.

The CDR3, as DNA: TGTGCCAGCGAGGGGCTTGATAACTATGGCTACACCTTC. This sequence encodes CASEGLDNYGYTF. J is TRBJ1-2 and V is TRBV7-9, with TRBD1 as a possible D gene (5 bases). The CDR3 length is 13 residues. Germline CDR1 is SEHNR and CDR2 is FQNEAQ (reference sequence). V shed 8 bases and J shed 1 base, with 11 bases lying between them.

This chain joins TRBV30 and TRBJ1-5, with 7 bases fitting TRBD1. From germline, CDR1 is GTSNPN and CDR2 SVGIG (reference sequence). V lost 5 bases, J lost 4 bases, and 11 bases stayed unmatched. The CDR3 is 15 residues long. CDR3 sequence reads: CAWSTGLNKNQPQHF. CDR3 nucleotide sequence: TGTGCCTGGTCGACAGGGCTGAATAAAAATCAGCCCCAGCATTTT.

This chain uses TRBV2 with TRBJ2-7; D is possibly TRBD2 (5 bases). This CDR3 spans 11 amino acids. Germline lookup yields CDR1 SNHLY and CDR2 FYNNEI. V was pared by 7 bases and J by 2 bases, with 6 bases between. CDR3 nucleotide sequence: TGTGCCAGCATACTAGCCTACGAGCAGTACTTC. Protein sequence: CASILAYEQYF.

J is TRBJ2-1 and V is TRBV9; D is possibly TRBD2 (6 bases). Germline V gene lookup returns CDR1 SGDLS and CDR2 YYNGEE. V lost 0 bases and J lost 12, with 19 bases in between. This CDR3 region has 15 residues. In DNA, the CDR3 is TGTGCCAGCAGCGTAGACGGGGGTTCGAGGGCCTGGCAGTTCTTC. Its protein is CASSVDGGSRAWQFF.

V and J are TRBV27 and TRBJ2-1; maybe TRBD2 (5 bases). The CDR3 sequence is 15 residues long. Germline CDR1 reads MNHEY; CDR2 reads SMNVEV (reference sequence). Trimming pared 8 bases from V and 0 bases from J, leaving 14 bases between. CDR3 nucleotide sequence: TGTGCCAGCGGGGAGTGGTCCACCTCCTACAATGAGCAGTTCTTC. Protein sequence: CASGEWSTSYNEQFF.

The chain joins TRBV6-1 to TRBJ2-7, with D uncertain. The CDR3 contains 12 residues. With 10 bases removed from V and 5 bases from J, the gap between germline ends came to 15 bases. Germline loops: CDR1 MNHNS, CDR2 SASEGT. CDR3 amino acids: CATENFPDEQYF. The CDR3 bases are TGTGCCACCGAAAACTTTCCTGACGAGCAGTACTTC.

The CDR3 sequence: CASSLDDQYYEQYF. The CDR3 DNA reads as TGTGCCAGCAGCTTAGATGACCAATACTACGAGCAGTACTTC. The chain has TRBV7-2 and TRBJ2-7; D is ambiguous. CDR1 is SGHTA, CDR2 FQGNSA, per germline. Trimming removed 1 base at V and 3 bases at J, with 10 bases between. The CDR3 loop spans 14 amino acids.

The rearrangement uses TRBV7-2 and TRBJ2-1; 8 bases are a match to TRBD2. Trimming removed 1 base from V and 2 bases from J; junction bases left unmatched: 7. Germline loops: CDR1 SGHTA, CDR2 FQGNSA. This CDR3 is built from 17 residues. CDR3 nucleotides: TGTGCCAGCAGCTTAGTGGGGATAGCGGGAACCTACAATGAGCAGTTCTTC. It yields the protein CASSLVGIAGTYNEQFF. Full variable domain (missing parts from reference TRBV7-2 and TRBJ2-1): GAGVSQSPSNKVTEKGKDVELRCDPISGHTALYWYRQSLGQGLEFLIYFQGNSAPDKSGLPSDRFSAERTGGSVSTLTIQRTQQEDSAVYLCASSLVGIAGTYNEQFFGPGTRLTVL.

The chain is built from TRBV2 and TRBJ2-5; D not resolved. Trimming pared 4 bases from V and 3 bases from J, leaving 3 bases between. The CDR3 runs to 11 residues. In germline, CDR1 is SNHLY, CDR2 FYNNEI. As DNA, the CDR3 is TGTGCCAGCAGTGTCGAAGAGACCCAGTACTTC. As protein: CASSVEETQYF.

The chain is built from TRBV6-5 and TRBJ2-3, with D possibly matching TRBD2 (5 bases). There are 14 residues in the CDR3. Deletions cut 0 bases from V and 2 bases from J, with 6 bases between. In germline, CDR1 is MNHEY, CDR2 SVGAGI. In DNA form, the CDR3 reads TGTGCCAGCAGTTACTCGACTAACACAGATACGCAGTATTTT. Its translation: CASSYSTNTDTQYF.

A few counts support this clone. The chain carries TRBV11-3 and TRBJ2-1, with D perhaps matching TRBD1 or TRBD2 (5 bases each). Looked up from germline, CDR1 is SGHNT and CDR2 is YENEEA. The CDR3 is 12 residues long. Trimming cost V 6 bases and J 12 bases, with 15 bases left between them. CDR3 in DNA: TGTGCCAGCAGTCGGGACGTAGCGAGGCAGTTCTTC. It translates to CASSRDVARQFF.